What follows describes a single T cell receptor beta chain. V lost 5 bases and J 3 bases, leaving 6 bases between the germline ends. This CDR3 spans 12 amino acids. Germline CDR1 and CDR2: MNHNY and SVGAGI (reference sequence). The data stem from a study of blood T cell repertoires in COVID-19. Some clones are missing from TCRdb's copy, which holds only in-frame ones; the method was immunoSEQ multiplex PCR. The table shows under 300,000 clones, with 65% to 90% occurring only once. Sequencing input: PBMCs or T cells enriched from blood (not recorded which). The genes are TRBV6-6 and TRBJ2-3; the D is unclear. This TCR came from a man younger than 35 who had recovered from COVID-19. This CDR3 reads CASSLLTDTQYF. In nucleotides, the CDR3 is TGTGCCAGCAGTCTCCTAACAGATACGCAGTATTTT.